This entry lists 20 T cell receptor beta chains sequenced from one sample in a study of blood T cell repertoires in COVID-19. Clones were read by immunoSEQ multiplex PCR, and TCRdb kept only the in-frame ones, dropping some. Of around 300,000 clones in the sample, 86% were seen once. Sequences were obtained from peripheral blood. These receptors were taken from a woman aged 30 to 39 with active or convalescent COVID-19.

This chain uses TRBV12-3 or TRBV12-4 with TRBJ1-5; TRBD1 agrees at 7 bases. The CDR3 consists of 13 residues. J lost 5 bases, V lost 6 bases, and 4 bases had no gene match. The CDR3 region is CASRITGDQPQHF. CDR3 in DNA: TGTGCCAGCAGAATTACAGGGGATCAGCCCCAGCATTTT.

The V call is TRBV24-1, the J call TRBJ1-5; D possibly corresponds to TRBD1 (5 bases). The CDR3 covers 15 residues. Trimming pared 3 bases from V and 1 base from J, leaving 9 bases between. Germline V gene sequence: CDR1 KGHDR, CDR2 SFDVKD. CDR3 coding DNA: TGTGCCACCAGTGATGGCAGGGTAAGCAATCAGCCCCAGCATTTT. Protein: CATSDGRVSNQPQHF.

This rearrangement joins TRBV5-5 to TRBJ1-2; D is possibly TRBD1 (5 bases). Trimming removed 5 bases from V and 7 bases from J, with 24 bases in between. Per the germline V gene, CDR1 is SGHKS and CDR2 is YYEKEE (reference sequence). This CDR3 region has 16 residues. The CDR3 spells CASRSNQEGLKSGYTF. The CDR3 DNA reads as TGTGCCAGCAGGAGTAATCAGGAGGGGCTAAAGTCTGGCTACACCTTC.

This chain connects TRBV6-5 to TRBJ2-4; the D gene is possibly TRBD1 (5 bases). The V gene's germline CDR1 is MNHEY and CDR2 SVGAGI. The CDR3 extends over 13 amino acids. Trimming removed 6 bases at V and 9 bases at J, with 15 bases between. CDR3 DNA: TGTGCCAGCAGCGATCCCCTTAGGGGCATTCAGTACTTC. Its translation is CASSDPLRGIQYF.

This clone has only one observation. The chain links TRBV27 to TRBJ2-1; 7 bases map to TRBD2. This CDR3 spans 13 amino acids. Trimming at V came to 5 bases and at J to 9 bases, leaving 7 bases not matched to a gene. Germline CDR1 is MNHEY and CDR2 is SMNVEV (reference sequence). CDR3 DNA: TGTGCCAGCAGTATAATGCGGGGGTCTGAGCAGTTCTTC. It translates to CASSIMRGSEQFF.

The chain couples TRBV3-1 (or the pseudogene TRBV3-2) to TRBJ2-1; TRBD2 is a possible D gene (5 bases). The V gene's germline CDR1 is LGHDT and CDR2 YNNKEL (reference sequence). This CDR3 is 17 amino acids long. Trimming cost V 1 base and J 3 bases, with 16 bases left between them. CDR3 in amino acids: CASSQGPGKKVYNEQFF. In nucleotides, the CDR3 is TGTGCCAGCAGCCAAGGACCGGGAAAGAAAGTCTACAATGAGCAGTTCTTC.

The chain employs TRBV5-1 and TRBJ2-4, with 7 bases fitting TRBD1. The V gene end was trimmed by 4 bases and the J gene end by 11 bases; junction bases not matched to a gene: 9. This CDR3 contains 13 residues. The germline gives CDR1 SGHRS, CDR2 YFSETQ. This CDR3 is CASSGGQTSVQYF. CDR3 in DNA: TGCGCCAGCAGCGGGGGACAGACGTCCGTTCAGTACTTC.

This clone was seen a few times. Here the CDR3 reads CASLNYNEQFF. The CDR3 bases are TGTGCCAGCCTTAACTACAATGAGCAGTTCTTC. The V and J genes are TRBV7-2 and TRBJ2-1, with D unclear. CDR3 length: 11 amino acids. Germline V lookup: CDR1 SGHTA, CDR2 FQGNSA. The V end was cut by 8 bases, the J end by 3 bases, with 5 bases between.

This clone has just a few counts. The rearrangement links TRBV4-1 to TRBJ2-5; TRBD2 agrees at 10 bases. V shed 1 base and J 1 base; nucleotides not matched to a gene: 9. Germline V gene data show CDR1 as MGHRA and CDR2 as YSYEKL. CDR3 size: 18 residues. CDR3 coding DNA: TGCGCCAGCAGCCAAGGGGCTTTAGCGGGGGGTGTCCAAGAGACCCAGTACTTC. Amino acids: CASSQGALAGGVQETQYF.

The V and J genes are TRBV4-1 and TRBJ1-6; D remains unclear. The CDR3 is 16 amino acids. Germline values: CDR1 MGHRA, CDR2 YSYEKL. The V end lost 2 bases, the J end lost 3 bases, and 11 bases lay between the germline ends. CDR3 coding DNA: TGCGCCAGCAGCCAATACGCGCAGGACTATAATTCACCCCTCCACTTT. Translating gives CASSQYAQDYNSPLHF.

The rearrangement uses TRBV4-1 and TRBJ2-7; no clear D. The CDR3 covers 13 residues. Per the germline V gene, CDR1 is MGHRA and CDR2 is YSYEKL. V was clipped by 5 bases and J by 1 base, with 9 bases between them. The CDR3 is CASSETLSYEQYF. In DNA form, the CDR3 reads TGCGCCAGCAGCGAGACACTTTCCTACGAGCAGTACTTC.

The chain carries TRBV5-6 and TRBJ2-5; D may be TRBD2 (5 bases). The length of the CDR3 is 14 residues. Germline V gene lookup returns CDR1 SGHDT and CDR2 YYEEEE. The V gene lost 0 bases and the J gene lost 5 bases, with 11 bases spanning the gap. The CDR3 here is CASSLGGGLETQYF. The DNA of the CDR3 is TGTGCCAGCAGCTTGGGTGGAGGACTCGAGACCCAGTACTTC.

The chain couples TRBV3-1 (or the pseudogene TRBV3-2) to TRBJ1-3; no definite D call. The CDR3 has 15 residues. V lost 0 bases, J lost 3 bases, and 9 bases lay in between. Germline assignment: CDR1 LGHDT and CDR2 YNNKEL (reference sequence). DNA for the CDR3: TGTGCCAGCAGCCAAGATCCAGTTGGTGGAAACACCATATATTTT. Translation: CASSQDPVGGNTIYF.

The genes are TRBV7-8 and TRBJ1-6, with D uncertain. The CDR3 spans 15 residues. Trimming left V 5 bases short and J 7 bases short, with 15 bases between. Per the germline V gene, CDR1 is SGHVS and CDR2 is FQNEAQ. CDR3 amino acids: CASSPRTPGNSPLHF. In nucleotides, the CDR3 is TGTGCCAGCAGCCCCCGAACCCCGGGAAATTCACCCCTCCACTTT.

This clone came up a few times. The chain is built from TRBV19 and TRBJ2-5, with 9 bases aligning to TRBD1. With V trimmed by 4 bases and J by 5 bases, 8 bases remained unmatched. Germline V gene sequence: CDR1 LNHDA, CDR2 SQIVND (reference sequence). CDR3 length equals 15 residues. CDR3 bases: TGTGCCAGTAGTACGTTCCGGGACAGGGATGAGACCCAGTACTTC. Translating it yields CASSTFRDRDETQYF.

The V gene is TRBV7-2, the J gene TRBJ1-1; a possible D gene is TRBD1 (5 bases). The CDR3 consists of 15 residues. CDR1 and CDR2 (germline): SGHTA, FQGNSA. Trimming stripped 7 bases from V and 5 bases from J, with 20 bases between. CDR3 protein: CASIRTGEVWTEAFF. The CDR3 nucleotides read TGTGCCAGCATTAGAACGGGGGAGGTTTGGACTGAAGCTTTCTTT.

The chain's CDR3 is CASSRGGDYNEQFF. In nucleotides, the CDR3 is TGTGCCAGCAGCCGCGGGGGGGATTACAATGAGCAGTTCTTC. The chain employs TRBV7-2 and TRBJ2-1; 9 bases fit TRBD2. This CDR3 is 14 amino acids long. The germline V gene has CDR1 SGHTA and CDR2 FQGNSA. V lost 5 bases to trimming and J lost 4 bases; unmatched junction nucleotides: 3.

The chain employs TRBV5-1 and TRBJ1-1; D unresolved. Germline V gene lookup returns CDR1 SGHRS and CDR2 YFSETQ. Trimming removed 0 bases from V and 5 bases from J, with 8 bases in between. This CDR3 is 13 amino acids long. CDR3 protein: CASSLDSQTEAFF. CDR3 sequence (DNA): TGCGCCAGCAGCTTGGATAGCCAGACTGAAGCTTTCTTT.

V gene TRBV10-3 combines with J gene TRBJ1-2; TRBD1 might be the D (5 bases). The CDR3 spans 14 residues. Germline V gene lookup returns CDR1 ENHRY and CDR2 SYGVKD. V gave up 0 bases and J gave up 2 bases, with 7 bases separating them. The CDR3 sequence: CAISESPGNYGYTF. In DNA, the CDR3 is TGTGCCATCAGTGAGTCTCCAGGGAACTATGGCTACACCTTC.

This clone was found once. This sequence joins TRBV11-2 and TRBJ1-3; a weak D match, TRBD1 (6 bases). V dropped 5 bases and J dropped 2 bases, with 13 bases sitting between them. In germline, CDR1 is SGHAT, CDR2 FQNNGV. The CDR3 extends over 15 amino acids. The CDR3 sequence is CASSPNRAAGNTIYF. CDR3 bases: TGTGCCAGCAGCCCGAACAGGGCTGCTGGAAACACCATATATTTT.